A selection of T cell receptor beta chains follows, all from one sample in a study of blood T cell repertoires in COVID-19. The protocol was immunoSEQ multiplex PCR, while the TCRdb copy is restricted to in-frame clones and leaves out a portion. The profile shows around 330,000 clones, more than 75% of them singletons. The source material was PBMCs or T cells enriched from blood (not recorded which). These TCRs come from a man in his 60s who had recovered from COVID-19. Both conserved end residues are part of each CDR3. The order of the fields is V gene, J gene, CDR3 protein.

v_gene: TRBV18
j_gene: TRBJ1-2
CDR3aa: CASSPSNYGYTF

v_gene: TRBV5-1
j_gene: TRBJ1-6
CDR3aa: CASSLVGQGPSPLHF

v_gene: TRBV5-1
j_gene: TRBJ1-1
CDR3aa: CASSLIEGGLTEAFF

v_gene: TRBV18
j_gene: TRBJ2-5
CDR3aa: CASSPRQAEETQYF

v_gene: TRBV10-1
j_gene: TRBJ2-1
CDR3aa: CASRAGSGSGEQFF

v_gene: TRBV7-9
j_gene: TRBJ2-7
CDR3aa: CASRGTGSYEQYF

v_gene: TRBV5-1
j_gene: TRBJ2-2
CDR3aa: CASSLFPSGRAEEELFF

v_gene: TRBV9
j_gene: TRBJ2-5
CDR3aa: CASSVAPGGAPRETQYF

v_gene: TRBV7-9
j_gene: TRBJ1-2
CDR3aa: CASSLMDRVDGYTF

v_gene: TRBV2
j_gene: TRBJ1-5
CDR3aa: CASSLLSSNQPQHF

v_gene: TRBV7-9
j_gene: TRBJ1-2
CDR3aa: CASSLAGPTVNYGYTF

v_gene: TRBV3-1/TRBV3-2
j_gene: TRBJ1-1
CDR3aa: CASSLRTGGITEAFF

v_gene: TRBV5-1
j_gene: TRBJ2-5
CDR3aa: CASSLLAGVEETQYF

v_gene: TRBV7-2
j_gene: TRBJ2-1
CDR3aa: CASSDRTGYNEQFF

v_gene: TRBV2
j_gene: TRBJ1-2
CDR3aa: CASSEEGVGYGYTF

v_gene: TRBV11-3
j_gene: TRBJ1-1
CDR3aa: CASSENTGRTEAFF

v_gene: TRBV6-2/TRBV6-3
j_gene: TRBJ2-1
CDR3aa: CASSDRAGGPDNEQFF

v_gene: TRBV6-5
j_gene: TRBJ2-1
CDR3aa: CASSRDRGSYNEQFF

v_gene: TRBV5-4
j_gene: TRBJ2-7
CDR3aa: CASSYSGTYEQYF

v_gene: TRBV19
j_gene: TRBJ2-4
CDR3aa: CASKTGLAGGWGKNIQYF

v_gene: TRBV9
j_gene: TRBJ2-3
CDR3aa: CASSAGRPTDTQYF

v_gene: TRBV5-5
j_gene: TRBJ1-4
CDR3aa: CASSLAAGHEKLFF

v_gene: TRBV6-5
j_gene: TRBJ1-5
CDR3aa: CASSSTGNQPQHF

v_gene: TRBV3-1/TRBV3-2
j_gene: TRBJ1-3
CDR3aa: CASSLQGAGNTIYF

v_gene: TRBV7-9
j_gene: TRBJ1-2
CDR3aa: CASSLTANYGYTF

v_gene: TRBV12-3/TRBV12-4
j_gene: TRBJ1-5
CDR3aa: CASSLRGNQPQHF

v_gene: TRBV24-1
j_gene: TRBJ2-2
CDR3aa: CATRQGYANTGELFF

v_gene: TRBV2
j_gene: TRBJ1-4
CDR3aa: CASRMDRVGEKLFF

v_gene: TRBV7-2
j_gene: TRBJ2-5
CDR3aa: CASSLASGETQYF

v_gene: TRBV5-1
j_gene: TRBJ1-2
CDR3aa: CASSLDSYGYTF

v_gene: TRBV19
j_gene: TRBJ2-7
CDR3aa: CASSIRRPTYEQYF

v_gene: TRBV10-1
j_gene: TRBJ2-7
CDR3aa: CASSDDPSFEQYF

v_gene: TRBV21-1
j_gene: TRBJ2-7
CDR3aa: CASSIDRGCGEQYF

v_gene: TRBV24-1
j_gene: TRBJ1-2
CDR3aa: CATSGTGDGYTF

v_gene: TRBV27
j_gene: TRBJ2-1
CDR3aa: CASRPEVGAYNEQFF

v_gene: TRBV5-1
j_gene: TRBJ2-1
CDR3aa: CASSLGRGPYNEQFF

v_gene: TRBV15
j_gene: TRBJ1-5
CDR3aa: CATSRGQANQPQHF

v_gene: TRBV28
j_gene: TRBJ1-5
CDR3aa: CASSLTGFKPQHF

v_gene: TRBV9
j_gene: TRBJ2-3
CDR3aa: CASSLGGTDTQYF

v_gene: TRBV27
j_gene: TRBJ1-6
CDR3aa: CASSLEIGSPLHF

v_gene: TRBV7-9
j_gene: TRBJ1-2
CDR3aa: CASSLVSGYTF